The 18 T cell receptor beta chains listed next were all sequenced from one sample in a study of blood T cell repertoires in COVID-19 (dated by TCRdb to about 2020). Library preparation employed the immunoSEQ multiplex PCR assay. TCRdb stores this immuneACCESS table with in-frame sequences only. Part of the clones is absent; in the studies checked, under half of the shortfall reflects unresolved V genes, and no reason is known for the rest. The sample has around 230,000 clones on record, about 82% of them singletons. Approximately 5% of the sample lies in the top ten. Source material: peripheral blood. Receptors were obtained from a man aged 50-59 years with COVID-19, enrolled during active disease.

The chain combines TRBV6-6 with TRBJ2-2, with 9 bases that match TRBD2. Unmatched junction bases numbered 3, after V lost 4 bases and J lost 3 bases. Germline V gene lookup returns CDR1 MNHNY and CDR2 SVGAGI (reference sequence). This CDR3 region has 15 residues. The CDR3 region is CASSFGGGDTGELFF. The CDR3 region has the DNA TGTGCCAGCAGTTTTGGCGGGGGGGACACCGGGGAGCTGTTTTTT.

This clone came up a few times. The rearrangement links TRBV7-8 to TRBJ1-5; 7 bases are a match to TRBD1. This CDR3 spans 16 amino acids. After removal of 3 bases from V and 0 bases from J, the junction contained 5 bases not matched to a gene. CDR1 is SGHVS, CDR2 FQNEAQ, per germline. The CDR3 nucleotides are TGTGCCAGCAGCTTGGGGACAGCTCTTAGCAATCAGCCCCAGCATTTT. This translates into CASSLGTALSNQPQHF.

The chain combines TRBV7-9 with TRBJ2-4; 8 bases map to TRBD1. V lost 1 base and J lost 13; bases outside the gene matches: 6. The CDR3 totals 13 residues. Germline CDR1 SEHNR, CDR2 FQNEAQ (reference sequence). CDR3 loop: CASSLVGRDRQYF. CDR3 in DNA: TGTGCCAGCAGCTTAGTGGGCCGGGACAGGCAGTACTTC.

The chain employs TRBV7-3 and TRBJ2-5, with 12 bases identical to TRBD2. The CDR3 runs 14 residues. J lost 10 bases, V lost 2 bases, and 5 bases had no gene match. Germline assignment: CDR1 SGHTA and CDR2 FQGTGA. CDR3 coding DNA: TGTGCCAGCAGCTTAGACAGACTAGCGGGGGTCCAGTACTTC. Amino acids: CASSLDRLAGVQYF.

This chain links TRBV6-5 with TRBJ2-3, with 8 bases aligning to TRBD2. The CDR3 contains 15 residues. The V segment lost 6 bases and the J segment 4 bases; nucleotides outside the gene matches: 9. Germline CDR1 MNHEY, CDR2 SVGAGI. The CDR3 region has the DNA TGTGCCAGCAGACCTGTGGCGGGGGGTCCAGATACGCAGTATTTT. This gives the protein CASRPVAGGPDTQYF.

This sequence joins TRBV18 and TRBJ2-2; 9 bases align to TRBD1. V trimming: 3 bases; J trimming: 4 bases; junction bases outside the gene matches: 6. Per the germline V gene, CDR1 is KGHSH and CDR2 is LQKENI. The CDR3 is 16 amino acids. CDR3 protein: CASSPGGQGTTGELFF. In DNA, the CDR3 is TGTGCCAGCTCACCGGGGGGACAGGGAACCACCGGGGAGCTGTTTTTT.

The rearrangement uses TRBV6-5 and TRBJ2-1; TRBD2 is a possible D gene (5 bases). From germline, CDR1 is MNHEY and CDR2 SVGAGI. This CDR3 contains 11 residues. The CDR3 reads CASRSGYEQFF. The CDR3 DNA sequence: TGTGCGTCGAGGAGCGGCTATGAGCAGTTCTTC.

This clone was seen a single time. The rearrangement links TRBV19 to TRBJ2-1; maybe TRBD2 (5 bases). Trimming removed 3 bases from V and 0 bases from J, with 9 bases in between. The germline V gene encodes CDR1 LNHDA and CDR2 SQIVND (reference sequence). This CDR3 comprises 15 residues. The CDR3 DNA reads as TGTGCCAGTAGTATGGTAGGGAGCTCCTACAATGAGCAGTTCTTC. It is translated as CASSMVGSSYNEQFF.

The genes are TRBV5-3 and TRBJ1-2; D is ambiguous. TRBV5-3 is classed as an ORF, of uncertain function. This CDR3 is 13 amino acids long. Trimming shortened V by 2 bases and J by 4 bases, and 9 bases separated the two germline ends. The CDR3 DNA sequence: TGTGCCAGAAGCTTTTCTGTTCTCTATGGCTACACCTTC. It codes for CARSFSVLYGYTF.

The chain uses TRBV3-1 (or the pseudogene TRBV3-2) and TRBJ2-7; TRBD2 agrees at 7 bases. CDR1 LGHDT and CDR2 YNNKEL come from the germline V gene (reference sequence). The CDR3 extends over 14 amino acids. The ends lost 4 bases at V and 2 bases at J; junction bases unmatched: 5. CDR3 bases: TGTGCCAGCAGCCCCGGCGGGAGTACCTACGAGCAGTACTTC. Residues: CASSPGGSTYEQYF.

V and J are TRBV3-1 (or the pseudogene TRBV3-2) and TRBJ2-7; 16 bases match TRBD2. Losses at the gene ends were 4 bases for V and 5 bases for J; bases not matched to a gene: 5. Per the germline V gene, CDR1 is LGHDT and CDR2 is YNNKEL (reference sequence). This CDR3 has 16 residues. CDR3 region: CASSPGTSGGANEQYF. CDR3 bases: TGTGCCAGCAGCCCGGGGACTAGCGGGGGGGCCAACGAGCAGTACTTC.

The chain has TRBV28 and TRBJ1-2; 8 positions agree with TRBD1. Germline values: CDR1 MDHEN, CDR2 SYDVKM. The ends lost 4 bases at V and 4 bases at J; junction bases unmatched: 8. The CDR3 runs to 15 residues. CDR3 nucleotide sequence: TGTGCCAGCAGTTCAGGTGGACAGGGAATCTATGGCTACACCTTC. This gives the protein CASSSGGQGIYGYTF.

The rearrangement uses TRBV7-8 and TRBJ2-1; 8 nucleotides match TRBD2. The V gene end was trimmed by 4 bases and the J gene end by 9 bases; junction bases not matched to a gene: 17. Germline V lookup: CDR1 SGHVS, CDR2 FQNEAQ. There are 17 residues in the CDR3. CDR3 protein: CASSSQGLDITAGEQFF. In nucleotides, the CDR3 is TGTGCCAGCAGCTCACAGGGACTAGACATTACCGCGGGTGAGCAGTTCTTC. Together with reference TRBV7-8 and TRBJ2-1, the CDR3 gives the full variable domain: GAGVSQSPRYKVAKRGQDVALRCDPISGHVSLFWYQQALGQGPEFLTYFQNEAQLDKSGLPSDRFFAERPEGSVSTLKIQRTQQEDSAVYLCASSSQGLDITAGEQFFGPGTRLTVL.

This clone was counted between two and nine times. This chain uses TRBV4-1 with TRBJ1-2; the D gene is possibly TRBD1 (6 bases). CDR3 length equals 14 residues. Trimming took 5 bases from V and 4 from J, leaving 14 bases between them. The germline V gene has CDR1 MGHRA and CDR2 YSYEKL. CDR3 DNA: TGCGCCAGCAGCACAGGGACCTGGGGCTATGGCTACACCTTC. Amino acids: CASSTGTWGYGYTF.

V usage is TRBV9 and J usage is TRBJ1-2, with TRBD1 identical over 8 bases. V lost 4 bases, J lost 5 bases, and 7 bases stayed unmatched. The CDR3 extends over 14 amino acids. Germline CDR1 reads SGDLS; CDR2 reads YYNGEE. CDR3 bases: TGTGCCAGCAGCCCGACAGGGGCGGGATATGGCTACACCTTC. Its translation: CASSPTGAGYGYTF.

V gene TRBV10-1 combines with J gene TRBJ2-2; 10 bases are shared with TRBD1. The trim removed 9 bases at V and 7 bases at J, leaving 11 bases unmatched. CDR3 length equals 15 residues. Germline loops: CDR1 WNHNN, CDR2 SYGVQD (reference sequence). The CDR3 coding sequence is TGCGCCAGTTCTGCGGAGGGACAGGGGATCGGGGAGCTGTTTTTT. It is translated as CASSAEGQGIGELFF.

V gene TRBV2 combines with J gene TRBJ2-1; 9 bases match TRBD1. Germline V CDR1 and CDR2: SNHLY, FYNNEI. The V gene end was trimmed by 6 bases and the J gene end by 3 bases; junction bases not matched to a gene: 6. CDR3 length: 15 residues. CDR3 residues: CASRTGTGHYNEQFF. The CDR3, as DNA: TGTGCCAGCAGAACCGGGACAGGGCACTACAATGAGCAGTTCTTC.

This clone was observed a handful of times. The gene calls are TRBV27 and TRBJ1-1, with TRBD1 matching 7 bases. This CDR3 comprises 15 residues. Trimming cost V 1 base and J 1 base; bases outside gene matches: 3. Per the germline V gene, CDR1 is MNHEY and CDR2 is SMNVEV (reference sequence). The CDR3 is CASSLWGQTNTEAFF. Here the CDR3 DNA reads TGTGCCAGCAGTTTATGGGGACAGACGAACACTGAAGCTTTCTTT.